This T cell receptor (beta chain) was captured in a study of T cell responses to AZD1222 COVID-19 vaccine. This clone was found once. Its specificity is not known. Study-wide findings and caveats: Receipt of two AZD1222 doses was followed by a rise in Spike-specific TCR breadth and depth. Baseline seropositivity occurred in only a handful of AZD1222 recipients. Repertoire collection took place solely once the T cell response had peaked.

Trimming at V came to 4 bases and at J to 4 bases, leaving 4 bases not matched to a gene. CDR1 SGHRS and CDR2 YFSETQ come from the germline V gene. The CDR3 sequence is 14 residues long. The repertoire was sequenced with immunoSEQ multiplex PCR; TCRdb's copy has only in-frame clones and lacks some. This sample yields approximately 80,000 clones, of which 70% to 90% are seen a single time; around 3.7% belongs to the top ten. This receptor was taken from an adult who received the AZD1222 COVID-19 vaccine. J is TRBJ2-7 and V is TRBV5-1; the match to TRBD2 covers 11 bases. This sample comprised peripheral blood, obtained 28 days after the second AZD1222 dose. CDR3 in amino acids: CASSAGTSGYEQYF. Written as DNA, the CDR3 is TGCGCCAGCAGCGCCGGGACTAGCGGTTACGAGCAGTACTTC.